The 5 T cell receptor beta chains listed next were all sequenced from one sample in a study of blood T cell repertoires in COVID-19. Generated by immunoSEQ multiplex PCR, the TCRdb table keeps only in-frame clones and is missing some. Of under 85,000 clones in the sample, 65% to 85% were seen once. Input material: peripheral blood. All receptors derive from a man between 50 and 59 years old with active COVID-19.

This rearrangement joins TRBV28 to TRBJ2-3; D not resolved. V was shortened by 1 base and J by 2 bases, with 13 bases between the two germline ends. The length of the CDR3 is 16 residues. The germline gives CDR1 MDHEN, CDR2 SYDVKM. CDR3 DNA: TGTGCCAGCAGTTTATATTTTGGCAGACTCACAGATACGCAGTATTTT. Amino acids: CASSLYFGRLTDTQYF.

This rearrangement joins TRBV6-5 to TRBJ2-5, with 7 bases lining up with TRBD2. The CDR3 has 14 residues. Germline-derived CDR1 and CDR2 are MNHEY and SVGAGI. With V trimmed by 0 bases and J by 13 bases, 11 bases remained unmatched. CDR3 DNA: TGTGCCAGCAGTTACTCTGGGACTGGGCGGGAGAGGTACTTC. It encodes CASSYSGTGRERYF.

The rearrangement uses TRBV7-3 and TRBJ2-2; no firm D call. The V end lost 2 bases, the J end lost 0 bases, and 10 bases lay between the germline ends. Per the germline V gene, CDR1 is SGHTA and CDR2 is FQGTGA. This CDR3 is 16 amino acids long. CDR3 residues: CASSLQSQPNTGELFF. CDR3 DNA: TGTGCCAGCAGCTTACAGTCACAGCCGAACACCGGGGAGCTGTTTTTT.

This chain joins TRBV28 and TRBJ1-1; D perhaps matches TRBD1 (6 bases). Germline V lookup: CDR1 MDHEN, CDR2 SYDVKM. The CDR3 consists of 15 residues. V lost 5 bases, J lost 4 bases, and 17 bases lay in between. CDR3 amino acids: CASSQSRGLSTEAFF. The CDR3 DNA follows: TGTGCCAGCAGTCAATCGAGGGGGTTAAGCACTGAAGCTTTCTTT.

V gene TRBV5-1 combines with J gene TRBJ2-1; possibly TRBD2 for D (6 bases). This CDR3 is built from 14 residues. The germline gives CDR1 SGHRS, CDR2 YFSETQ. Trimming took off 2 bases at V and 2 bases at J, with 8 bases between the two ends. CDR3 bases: TGCGCCAGCAGCTTTCGGACTACCTACAATGAGCAGTTCTTC. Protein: CASSFRTTYNEQFF.